Presented here are 8 T cell receptor beta chains from one specimen sequenced in a study of OX40 agonist ivuxolimab in advanced cancers. Library preparation used the immunoSEQ multiplex PCR assay. Held by TCRdb, this immuneACCESS table contains in-frame sequences only and omits some clones. Under half of the omission traces to an unresolved V gene where checked; the cause of the rest is unknown. This sample comprises tens of thousands of clones, roughly 90% of them detected only once. The leading ten clones occupy around 2.6% of the sample. The sample in question was CD4+ or CD8+ T cells sorted from blood, obtained in a trial of the OX40 agonist ivuxolimab. Source of these receptors: an adult with an advanced solid tumor such as melanoma, head and neck, liver or kidney cancer.

This chain connects TRBV5-6 to TRBJ1-2; possibly TRBD1 for D (6 bases). Germline assignment: CDR1 SGHDT and CDR2 YYEEEE. The CDR3 is made up of 14 amino acids. V gave up 2 bases and J gave up 5 bases, with 13 bases separating them. The CDR3 DNA sequence: TGTGCCAGCAGCTTAGACAGGACGGGGTATGGCTACACCTTC. The encoded protein is CASSLDRTGYGYTF.

This chain joins TRBV10-2 and TRBJ1-5, with D uncertain. Germline CDR1 and CDR2: WSHSY and SAAADI. The CDR3 consists of 13 residues. V lost 3 bases, J lost 1 base, and 4 bases lay in between. CDR3 bases: TGCGCCAGCAGTGAAGGGAGCAATCAGCCCCAGCATTTT. It encodes CASSEGSNQPQHF.

J is TRBJ1-3 and V is TRBV28; D might be TRBD1 (5 bases). The germline V and J ends were trimmed by 7 bases and 3 bases, with 7 bases remaining between them. Germline V gene lookup returns CDR1 MDHEN and CDR2 SYDVKM. The CDR3 is made up of 12 amino acids. The CDR3, as DNA: TGTGCCAGCATAGGGGTTGGAAACACCATATATTTT. Translation gives CASIGVGNTIYF.

The rearrangement joins TRBV19 to TRBJ2-2; a possible D gene is TRBD1 (5 bases). Germline V gives CDR1 LNHDA, CDR2 SQIVND (reference sequence). The CDR3 contains 15 residues. Trimming cost V 5 bases and J 0 bases, with 10 bases left between them. CDR3: CASSPWTPNTGELFF. The CDR3 nucleotides read TGTGCCAGTAGTCCCTGGACACCGAACACCGGGGAGCTGTTTTTT. Full variable domain (missing parts from reference TRBV19 and TRBJ2-2): DGGITQSPKYLFRKEGQNVTLSCEQNLNHDAMYWYRQDPGQGLRLIYYSQIVNDFQKGDIAEGYSVSREKKESFPLTVTSAQKNPTAFYLCASSPWTPNTGELFFGEGSRLTVL.

Comments on this clone: This sample also contains other DNA sequences that code for the same CDR3. The V call is TRBV2, the J call TRBJ2-1, with no clear D. The CDR3 length is 16 residues. Trimming shortened V by 6 bases and J by 0 bases, and 15 bases separated the two germline ends. The germline gives CDR1 SNHLY, CDR2 FYNNEI. The CDR3 spells CASRDDVTISYNEQFF. The CDR3 bases are TGTGCCAGCAGGGATGACGTTACAATCTCCTACAATGAGCAGTTCTTC.

In this sample, this clone turned up once. The chain carries TRBV18 and TRBJ2-3; perhaps TRBD2 as D (6 bases). Germline-derived CDR1 and CDR2 are KGHSH and LQKENI. Trimming pared 0 bases from V and 11 bases from J, leaving 15 bases between. The CDR3 has 14 amino acids. The CDR3 DNA sequence: TGTGCCAGCTCACCACCGGCTAGCGACAATGAGCAGTATTTT. Translating it yields CASSPPASDNEQYF.

The chain uses TRBV6-1 and TRBJ2-7, with D possibly TRBD1 on 5 matching bases. V lost 8 bases and J lost 6, with 17 bases in between. Germline V gene sequence: CDR1 MNHNS, CDR2 SASEGT. The CDR3 contains 13 residues. DNA of the CDR3: TGTGCCAGCGCGTCACAGGTAATCGGCGAGCAGTACTTC. It specifies CASASQVIGEQYF.

This clone was recorded only once. The genes are TRBV6-5 and TRBJ2-7; 10 bases are shared with TRBD2. The germline CDR1 and CDR2 sequences are MNHEY and SVGAGI. V trimming: 6 bases; J trimming: 2 bases; junction bases outside the gene matches: 7. The CDR3 runs 15 residues. CDR3 amino acids: CASSQTSGSPYEQYF. The CDR3 DNA is TGTGCCAGCAGCCAGACTAGCGGGTCCCCCTACGAGCAGTACTTC.